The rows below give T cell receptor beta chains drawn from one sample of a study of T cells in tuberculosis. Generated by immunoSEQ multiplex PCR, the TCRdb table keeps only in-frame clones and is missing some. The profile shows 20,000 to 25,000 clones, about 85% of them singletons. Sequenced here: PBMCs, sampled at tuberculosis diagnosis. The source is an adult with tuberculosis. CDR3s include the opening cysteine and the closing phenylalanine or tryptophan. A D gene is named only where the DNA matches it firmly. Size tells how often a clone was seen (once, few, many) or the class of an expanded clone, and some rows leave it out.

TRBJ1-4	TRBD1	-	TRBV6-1	TGTGCCAGCAGTGAATTGACAGGGCGGGGTGAAAAACTGTTTTTT	CASSELTGRGEKLFF
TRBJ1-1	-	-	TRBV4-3	TGCGCCAGCAGCCAAGACTCCGGGCGGGAGGTTTTCTTT	CASSQDSGREVFF
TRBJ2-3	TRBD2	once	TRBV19	TGTGCCAGTAGTAGGGGACTAGCGGGGTTCCTTGATGGCACAGATACGCAGTATTTT	CASSRGLAGFLDGTDTQYF
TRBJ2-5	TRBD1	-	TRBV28	TGTGCCAGCAGCGGACAGGGGAGGGAGACCCAGTACTTC	CASSGQGRETQYF
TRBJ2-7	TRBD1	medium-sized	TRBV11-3	TGTGCCAGCAGCTTACGGACAGGGAGCTCCTACGAGCAGTACTTC	CASSLRTGSSYEQYF
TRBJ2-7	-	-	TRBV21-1	TGTGCCAGCAGCAGACCCCTGGACAGTCTCGAGCAGTACTTC	CASSRPLDSLEQYF
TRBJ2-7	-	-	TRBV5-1	TGCGCCAGCAGCTTGTGGCGTCAGGGGCTCGCGGATTCCTCCTACGAGCAGTACTTC	CASSLWRQGLADSSYEQYF
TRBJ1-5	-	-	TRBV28	TGTGCCAGCCAAGGAGGGGCCGGCAGGAATCAGCCCCAGCATTTT	CASQGGAGRNQPQHF
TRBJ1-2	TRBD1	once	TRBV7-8	TGTGCCAGCAGTCTAACAGGGGACTATGGCTACACCTTC	CASSLTGDYGYTF
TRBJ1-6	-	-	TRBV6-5	TGTGCCAGCAGCTCGACAGGCCCGGATTCACCCCTCCACTTT	CASSSTGPDSPLHF
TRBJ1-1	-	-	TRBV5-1	TGCGCCAGCAGGTCCCAGAACACTGAAGCTTTCTTT	CASRSQNTEAFF
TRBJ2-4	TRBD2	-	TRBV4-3	TGCGCCAGCAGCCAAGAATGGCTAGCGGTGAACCCAGCCAAAAACATTCAGTACTTC	CASSQEWLAVNPAKNIQYF
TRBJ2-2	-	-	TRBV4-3	TGCGCCAGCAGCCGCCAACAGACGAACACCGGGGAGCTGTTTTTT	CASSRQQTNTGELFF
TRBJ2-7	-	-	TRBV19	TGTGCCAGTAGTATAGGTGCGGGGGCTTCCTACGAGCAGTACTTC	CASSIGAGASYEQYF
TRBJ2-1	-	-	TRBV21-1	TGTGCCAGCAGCTGGACTAGCGGGAGCCCTAAGAACTCCTACAATGAGCAGTTCTTC	CASSWTSGSPKNSYNEQFF
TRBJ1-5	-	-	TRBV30	TGTGCCTGGAGCAGGAATAATCAGCCCCAGCATTTT	CAWSRNNQPQHF
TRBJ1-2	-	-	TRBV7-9	TGTGCCAGCAGCCACAGTGGCAGCGGATACTATGGCTACACCTTC	CASSHSGSGYYGYTF
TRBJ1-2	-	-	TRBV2	TGTGCCAGCAGCGAAACTCTAGGAAACTATGGCTACACCTTC	CASSETLGNYGYTF
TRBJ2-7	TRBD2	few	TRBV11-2	TGTGCCAGCGCCTCGCTAGCGGGAGTGGCCTACGAGCAGTACTTC	CASASLAGVAYEQYF
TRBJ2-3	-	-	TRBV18	TGTGCCAGCTCACCCCAGGGAGGCGGCACAGATACGCAGTATTTT	CASSPQGGGTDTQYF
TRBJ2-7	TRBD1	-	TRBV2	TGTGCCAGCAAAGTCGGGACAGGGATCTACGAGCAGTACTTC	CASKVGTGIYEQYF
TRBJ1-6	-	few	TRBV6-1	TGTGCCAGCAGTGAAATTCGGGATTCACCCCTCCACTTT	CASSEIRDSPLHF
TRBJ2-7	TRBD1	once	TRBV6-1	TGTGCCAGCAGTGTTAATAGGGACAGTCCCTACGAGCAGTACTTC	CASSVNRDSPYEQYF
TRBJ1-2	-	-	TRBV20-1	TGCAGTGCGATTCAACGGGGTGGCTACACCTTC	CSAIQRGGYTF
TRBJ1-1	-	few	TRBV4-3	TGCGCCAGCAGCCAAGGTATCTGGGCCACTGAAGCTTTCTTT	CASSQGIWATEAFF
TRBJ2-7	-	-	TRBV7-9	TGTGCCAGCGGCGCGTCGGGGAGTGGGTCCTACGAGCAGTACTTC	CASGASGSGSYEQYF
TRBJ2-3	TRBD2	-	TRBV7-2	TGTGCCAGCAGCTCGCGGGGGGGCTCGGGCACAGATACGCAGTATTTT	CASSSRGGSGTDTQYF
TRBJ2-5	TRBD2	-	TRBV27	TGTGCCAGCAGCCTAGCGGGAGGGCCGGAGACCCAGTACTTC	CASSLAGGPETQYF
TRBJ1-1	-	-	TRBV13	TGTGCCAGCAGCGCCGCACTTAAGAACACTGAAGCTTTCTTT	CASSAALKNTEAFF
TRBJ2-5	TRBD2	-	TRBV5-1	TGCGCCAGCAGCCTAGCGGGAGCGGAGACCCAGTACTTC	CASSLAGAETQYF
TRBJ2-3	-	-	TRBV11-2	TGTGCCAGCAGCCCACTAGGGTCCGTAGTGGCGCAGTATTTT	CASSPLGSVVAQYF